This T cell receptor (beta chain) was retrieved from a study of tumor-infiltrating lymphocytes in primary liver carcinoma. The roughly 17-32 mg bulk tissue piece was not sorted before simultaneous RNA and DNA extraction. About this clonotype: The junction does not match germline at one end; this may be a read error.

Germline V gives CDR1 SQVTM, CDR2 ANQGSEA. The CDR3 is 16 amino acids. Total RNA (approximately 450 ng) served as template for TCR beta cDNA synthesis primed by a constant-region primer. The TCR beta library was amplified through three nested multiplex PCR rounds in a modified ARM-PCR procedure. Running roughly 10 cycles apiece, the first two PCR rounds relied on TRBV1-TRBV30 forward primers together with a C-beta reverse primer. TCRdb re-derived calls from the multiplex PCR reads in MiXCR, one entry per CDR3 protein. This table has 70,000 to 85,000 distinct CDR3 sequences, about 64% appearing once. V usage is TRBV29-1 and J usage is TRBJ1-2; no clear D gene. The sample comprised liver tumor tissue from sampling region 4. Subset reported: tumor region T4, right-lateral pole. This sequence was found in a woman aged 55 to 70 with primary liver carcinoma and hepatitis B virus infection. CDR3 nucleotides: TGCAGCGTTGACCTGCGGAAAGGACTCGTCTCCTATGGCTACATCTTC. Translation: CSVDLRKGLVSYGYIF. The whole variable domain, remainder taken from reference TRBV29-1 and TRBJ1-2, is SAVISQKPSRDICQRGTSLTIQCQVDSQVTMMFWYRQQPGQSLTLIATANQGSEATYESGFVIDKFPISRPNLTFSTLTVSNMSPEDSSIYLCSVDLRKGLVSYGYIFGSGTRLTVV.